A selection of T cell receptor beta chains follows, all from one sample in a study of T cells of healthy individuals. TCRdb used MiXCR to reprocess the 5' RACE reads, holding one entry per CDR3 protein. The sample shows about 96,000 distinct CDR3 sequences, approximately 15% of them seen only once. Every receptor here comes from a human donor in good health. CDR3s include the opening cysteine and the closing phenylalanine or tryptophan. The order of the fields is clone size, J gene, D gene, V gene, CDR3 protein, CDR3 DNA. A D gene is named only where the DNA matches it firmly. Clone size is stated in some rows and not others, as once, few, many or a class when expanded.

>many|TRBJ1-5|TRBD1|TRBV9
CASSATGTDSNQPQHF
TGTGCCAGCAGCGCAACCGGGACAGATAGCAATCAGCCCCAGCATTTT
>.|TRBJ2-1|TRBD1|TRBV12-3/TRBV12-4
CASSHPTGGLSYNEQFF
TGTGCCAGCAGCCACCCGACAGGGGGCCTGAGTTACAATGAGCAGTTCTTC
>few|TRBJ2-1|.|TRBV7-2
CASSFLSSEQFF
TGTGCCAGCAGCTTCCTCTCGAGTGAGCAGTTCTTC
>many|TRBJ1-2|.|TRBV5-1
CASSFGGVDYGYTF
TGCGCCAGCAGCTTTGGTGGGGTCGACTATGGCTACACCTTC
>.|TRBJ2-1|TRBD2|TRBV7-8
CASSLVPSGIPLVWFF
TGTGCCAGCAGCTTGGTCCCTAGCGGGATCCCATTGGTGTGGTTCTTC
>few|TRBJ2-1|TRBD2|TRBV3-1
CASSQDSLASGEQFF
TGTGCCAGCAGCCAAGATTCACTAGCGTCGGGTGAGCAGTTCTTC
>.|TRBJ2-1|.|TRBV19
CASSRSSYYNEQFF
TGTGCCAGTAGTAGGTCCAGCTATTACAATGAGCAGTTCTTC
>few|TRBJ1-2|.|TRBV20-1
CSARAEELGDYGYTF
TGCAGTGCTAGAGCCGAGGAGTTAGGGGACTATGGCTACACCTTC
>few|TRBJ1-1|.|TRBV5-1
CASSTRGGFMNTEAFF
TGCGCCAGCAGCACCCGTGGGGGCTTCATGAACACTGAAGCTTTCTTT
>few|TRBJ1-3|.|TRBV10-3
CAISAPSSTHLIYF
TGTGCCATCAGTGCGCCATCTTCAACACACCTCATATATTTT
>few|TRBJ2-3|.|TRBV5-1
CASSSPGADTQYF
TGCGCCAGCAGTTCCCCGGGGGCAGATACGCAGTATTTT
>.|TRBJ1-6|.|TRBV12-3/TRBV12-4
CASSLRQNSPLHF
TGTGCCAGCAGTTTAAGGCAAAACTCACCCCTCCACTTT
>.|TRBJ1-6|.|TRBV6-1
CASSETGIPSPLHF
TGTGCCAGCAGTGAAACAGGGATACCGTCACCCCTCCACTTT
>few|TRBJ1-1|TRBD1|TRBV6-6
CASSYLGQGAGSDTEAFF
TGTGCCAGCAGTTACTTAGGGCAGGGGGCAGGGTCTGACACTGAAGCTTTCTTT
>few|TRBJ2-1|.|TRBV15
CATSRNNEQFF
TGTGCCACCAGCAGAAACAATGAGCAGTTCTTC
>few|TRBJ1-6|.|TRBV7-2
CASSSLFDSPLHF
TGTGCCAGCAGCTCGCTGTTCGATTCACCCCTCCACTTT
>many|TRBJ2-3|TRBD2|TRBV12-3/TRBV12-4
CASSFVLTSGVGIIDTQYF
TGTGCCAGCAGTTTCGTCCTGACTAGCGGGGTTGGAATCATAGATACGCAGTATTTT
>few|TRBJ2-7|.|TRBV7-3
CASSLNGYSYEQYF
TGTGCCAGCAGCTTAAACGGATACTCCTACGAGCAGTACTTC
>many|TRBJ2-3|TRBD2|TRBV11-3
CASSIGTSGRTDTQYF
TGTGCCAGCAGCATCGGGACTAGCGGGAGGACAGATACGCAGTATTTT
>few|TRBJ1-5|TRBD1|TRBV20-1
CSARHRTGGQPQHF
TGCAGTGCTAGACACCGGACAGGGGGTCAGCCCCAGCATTTT
>few|TRBJ1-1|.|TRBV11-1
CASSVSRNTEAFF
TGTGCCAGCAGCGTCAGTAGGAACACTGAAGCTTTCTTT
>.|TRBJ2-6|TRBD1|TRBV13
CASSLGDRAFSGANVLTF
TGTGCCAGCAGCTTAGGGGACAGGGCGTTTTCTGGGGCCAACGTCCTGACTTTC
>many|TRBJ2-1|.|TRBV29-1
CSVEEAGTYNEQFF
TGCAGCGTTGAAGAGGCAGGGACATACAATGAGCAGTTCTTC
>few|TRBJ2-7|TRBD1|TRBV7-9
CASSGDSRPGEQYF
TGTGCCAGCAGCGGGGACAGCAGGCCGGGCGAGCAGTACTTC
>few|TRBJ2-1|.|TRBV5-1
CASSLNPAGYNEQFF
TGCGCCAGCAGCTTGAATCCGGCAGGATACAATGAGCAGTTCTTC
>.|TRBJ2-7|TRBD1|TRBV27
CASRQGYSYEQYF
TGTGCCAGCCGACAGGGCTACTCCTACGAGCAGTACTTC
>once|TRBJ2-1|TRBD1|TRBV12-5
CASGPTGVNEQFF
TGTGCTAGTGGCCCCACAGGGGTTAATGAGCAGTTCTTC
>.|TRBJ2-3|TRBD2|TRBV5-1
CASSKGLAEDTQYF
TGCGCCAGCAGCAAGGGACTAGCAGAAGATACGCAGTATTTT
>.|TRBJ1-1|.|TRBV3-1
CASSQVLGLAFF
TGTGCCAGCAGCCAAGTATTGGGTCTGGCTTTCTTT
>.|TRBJ2-7|TRBD1|TRBV4-1
CASSRPGTGGFYEQYF
TGCGCCAGCAGCCGTCCCGGGACAGGGGGCTTCTACGAGCAGTACTTC
>many|TRBJ2-4|TRBD2|TRBV2
CASTGLADKNIQYF
TGTGCCAGCACGGGACTAGCGGACAAAAACATTCAGTACTTC
>few|TRBJ1-1|.|TRBV12-3/TRBV12-4
CASSRTSTEAFF
TGTGCCAGCAGCCGCACAAGCACTGAAGCTTTCTTT
>few|TRBJ2-2|.|TRBV6-2/TRBV6-3
CASSLPKPGRHTGELFF
TGTGCCAGCAGTTTACCTAAGCCGGGACGGCACACCGGGGAGCTGTTTTTT
>.|TRBJ2-1|.|TRBV4-3
CASSQFDLPYNEQFF
TGCGCCAGCAGCCAATTTGACCTCCCCTACAATGAGCAGTTCTTC
>few|TRBJ2-6|.|TRBV11-2
CASSSRPTSQGTTGANVLTF
TGTGCCAGCAGTTCCCGCCCGACCTCCCAGGGAACAACTGGGGCCAACGTCCTGACTTTC
>few|TRBJ2-7|.|TRBV28
CASSLKGMAYEQYF
TGTGCCAGCAGTTTAAAGGGGATGGCCTACGAGCAGTACTTC
>.|TRBJ2-7|TRBD2|TRBV7-2
CASSLAGGPQYF
TGTGCCAGCAGCTTAGCGGGAGGGCCCCAGTACTTC
>few|TRBJ1-1|.|TRBV7-2
CASSPRTAVTEAFF
TGTGCCAGCAGCCCAAGGACAGCGGTTACTGAAGCTTTCTTT
>many|TRBJ2-3|.|TRBV7-6
CASSFKQSTDTQYF
TGTGCCAGCAGCTTTAAACAGAGCACAGATACGCAGTATTTT
>few|TRBJ1-2|.|TRBV18
CASSPRSTDSANYGYTF
TGTGCCAGCTCACCACGTAGCACGGACTCGGCTAACTATGGCTACACCTTC
>.|TRBJ1-1|.|TRBV6-1
CASNSGQMNTEAFF
TGTGCCAGCAACTCAGGGCAGATGAACACTGAAGCTTTCTTT
>few|TRBJ2-3|TRBD2|TRBV20-1
CSARVASGYHTDTQYF
TGCAGTGCTAGAGTGGCTAGCGGTTACCACACAGATACGCAGTATTTT
>.|TRBJ2-4|.|TRBV6-5
CASSNDASALQYF
TGTGCCAGCTCCAACGACGCGAGCGCCCTTCAGTACTTC
>many|TRBJ1-2|.|TRBV6-6
CASSPPNSPRSGYTF
TGTGCCAGCAGTCCACCGAACAGCCCTCGGTCAGGCTACACCTTC
>few|TRBJ2-3|TRBD2|TRBV9
CASSVSSGGRTDTQYF
TGTGCCAGCAGCGTCTCTAGCGGGGGGCGCACAGATACGCAGTATTTT
>few|TRBJ2-3|.|TRBV5-1
CASSTTHSSTDTQYF
TGCGCCAGCAGCACGACCCACTCTAGCACAGATACGCAGTATTTT
>many|TRBJ1-1|.|TRBV9
CASSRVNTEAFF
TGTGCCAGCAGCAGGGTGAACACTGAAGCTTTCTTT
>.|TRBJ2-5|.|TRBV7-2
CASSSTIGETQYF
TGTGCCAGCAGCTCAACAATAGGGGAGACCCAGTACTTC
>many|TRBJ1-1|.|TRBV4-3
CASSQFGPTEAFF
TGCGCCAGCAGCCAATTCGGCCCGACTGAAGCTTTCTTT
>few|TRBJ1-4|TRBD1|TRBV29-1
CSVGTGGNEKLFF
TGCAGCGTTGGGACAGGGGGAAATGAAAAACTGTTTTTT
>few|TRBJ1-4|.|TRBV13
CASSYRRAPTNEKLFF
TGTGCCAGCAGCTACCGTAGGGCGCCAACTAATGAAAAACTGTTTTTT
>.|TRBJ2-1|TRBD2|TRBV6-2/TRBV6-3
CASSSIAGVYNEQFF
TGTGCCAGCAGTTCCATAGCGGGAGTCTACAATGAGCAGTTCTTC
>.|TRBJ2-7|.|TRBV5-1
CASKDGSGPYEQYF
TGCGCCAGCAAGGACGGGAGCGGTCCCTACGAGCAGTACTTC
>many|TRBJ1-1|.|TRBV29-1
CSTDWEETEAFF
TGCAGCACTGACTGGGAAGAAACTGAAGCTTTCTTT
>many|TRBJ1-2|.|TRBV5-5
CASSLDIGYSYGYTF
TGTGCCAGCAGCTTGGATATAGGGTACAGCTATGGCTACACCTTC
>many|TRBJ2-5|.|TRBV7-9
CASRRGWVQETQYF
TGTGCCAGCAGGCGGGGTTGGGTCCAAGAGACCCAGTACTTC
>.|TRBJ2-7|.|TRBV7-8
CASSLERAREQYF
TGTGCCAGCAGCTTAGAAAGGGCTCGCGAGCAGTACTTC